The present TCR beta chain was sequenced within a study of Ad26.COV2.S vaccination and SARS-CoV-2 variants. Study-level background: Donor joined the COV1001 Ad26.COV2.S trial arm. Ad26.COV2.S shots went into the muscle once or twice, 56 days apart. Study conclusions and caveats: Spike-specific responses of CD8+ and CD4+ T cells were reported to display substantial breadth after vaccination.

Regarding treatment: some 20 received Ad26.COV2.S at low or high dose, single or two shots; about 5 received placebo; per-sample allocation not given. Sampling was done on day 63 after the first vaccine or placebo injection. Donation came from an adult in Boston who was aged 18-55 years. With regard to this clone: What it recognizes is unknown.

Profiled with immunoSEQ multiplex PCR; TCRdb holds only in-frame clones, not every one. The sample holds about 680,000 clones, about 89% seen once. V lost 4 bases and J lost 5, with 11 bases in between. CDR1 and CDR2 (germline): LGHDT, YNNKEL (reference sequence). This CDR3 contains 13 residues. Sequenced material: peripheral blood, taken in a trial of Ad26.COV2.S vaccine versus placebo. The chain carries TRBV3-1 (or the pseudogene TRBV3-2) and TRBJ2-5; maybe TRBD1 (6 bases). This receptor was taken from a person between 18 and 65 years old who received the Ad26.COV2.S COVID-19 vaccine or a placebo. CDR3 residues: CASSRTGPETQYF. The DNA of the CDR3 is TGTGCCAGCAGCCGTACAGGGCCGGAGACCCAGTACTTC.